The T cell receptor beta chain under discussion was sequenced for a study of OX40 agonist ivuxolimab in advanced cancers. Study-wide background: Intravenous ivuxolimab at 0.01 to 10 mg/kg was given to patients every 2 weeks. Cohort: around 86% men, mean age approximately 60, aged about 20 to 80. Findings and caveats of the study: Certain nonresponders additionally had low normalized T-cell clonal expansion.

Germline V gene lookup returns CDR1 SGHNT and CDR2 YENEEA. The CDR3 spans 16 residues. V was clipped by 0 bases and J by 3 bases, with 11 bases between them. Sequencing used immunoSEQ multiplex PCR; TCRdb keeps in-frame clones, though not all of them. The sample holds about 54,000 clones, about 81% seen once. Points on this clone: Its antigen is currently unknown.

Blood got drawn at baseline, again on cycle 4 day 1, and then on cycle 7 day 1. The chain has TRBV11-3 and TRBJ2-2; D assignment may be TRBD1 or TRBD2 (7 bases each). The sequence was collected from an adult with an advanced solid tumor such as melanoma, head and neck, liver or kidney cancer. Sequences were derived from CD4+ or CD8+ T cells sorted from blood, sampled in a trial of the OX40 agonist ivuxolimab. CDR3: CASSLDQGGYTGELFF. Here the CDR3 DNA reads TGTGCCAGCAGCTTAGATCAGGGGGGGTACACCGGGGAGCTGTTTTTT.